One TCR beta chain is described in this entry. The data belong to a study of blood T cell repertoires in COVID-19. Trimming pared 0 bases from V and 3 bases from J, leaving 6 bases between. The CDR3 extends over 13 amino acids. CDR1 is SQVTM, CDR2 ANQGSEA, per germline. The data were produced by immunoSEQ multiplex PCR, yet TCRdb's version contains in-frame clones alone and is incomplete. The sample carries about 370,000 clones, 80% to 90% recorded once. The TCR sequence derives from a man younger than 35 who had recovered from COVID-19. V gene TRBV29-1 combines with J gene TRBJ1-5, with D maybe TRBD1 (5 bases). The sequenced material came from PBMCs or T cells enriched from blood (not recorded which). CDR3 amino acids: CSVEEGPNQPQHF. The CDR3 region has the DNA TGCAGCGTTGAAGAGGGGCCCAATCAGCCCCAGCATTTT. Full variable domain (outside the CDR3, taken from reference TRBV29-1 and TRBJ1-5): SAVISQKPSRDICQRGTSLTIQCQVDSQVTMMFWYRQQPGQSLTLIATANQGSEATYESGFVIDKFPISRPNLTFSTLTVSNMSPEDSSIYLCSVEEGPNQPQHFGDGTRLSIL.